This record concerns one T cell receptor beta chain sequence. What it binds is not known. The data belong to a study of breast tumors, draining lymph nodes, adjacent tissues. Overall study findings and caveats: Luminal-like breast cancer showed significantly higher tumor–nontumor repertoire similarity than basal-like. Tumors had less TCR diversity than lymph nodes, more than nontumor tissue.

From the multiplex PCR reads, TCRdb called clonotypes with MiXCR, one entry per CDR3 protein. The sample holds 45,000 to 65,000 distinct CDR3 sequences, about 40% seen once. This CDR3 has 13 residues. Per germline, CDR1 MRHNA and CDR2 SNTAGT. The trim removed 3 bases at V and 5 bases at J, leaving 2 bases unmatched. This chain connects TRBV6-4 to TRBJ1-2, with 8 bases aligning to TRBD1. The sequenced sample consisted of breast tumor tissue. This TCR was sampled from a female donor with breast cancer. Some clones in this sample may be carry-over from other donors' samples. The CDR3 DNA follows: TGTGCCAGCAGTGAAGGACAGGGATATGGCTACACCTTC. Its protein is CASSEGQGYGYTF.